The clone carrying this T cell receptor (beta chain) was seen only a few times. The antigen remains undetermined. An equimolar mix of two oligonucleotides served as the beta constant-region primer for TRBC1 and TRBC2. Nested alpha and beta constant-region primers with the SP2 primer drove four PCR rounds on ligated cDNA. TCRdb ran MiXCR on the UMI-ligation and nested PCR reads and lists one entry per CDR3 protein. The data show under 150,000 distinct CDR3 sequences, approximately 18% seen once. These data are taken from a study of naive and memory T cell subsets. In germline, CDR1 is SGDLS, CDR2 YYNGEE. Trimming cost V 4 bases and J 8 bases; bases outside gene matches: 9. This CDR3 has 15 residues. Findings of the study overall: Possibly reflecting memory cells re-expressing CD45RA, a few larger clonotypes occurred in naive repertoires, especially CD8. The power law exponent of TCR abundance differed between naive and memory cells.

The sample comprised naive CD8+ T cells from blood. This chain links TRBV9 with TRBJ2-1; TRBD2 agrees at 10 bases. The receptor was derived from a human donor in good health. The chain's CDR3 is CASSSSGRAVDEQFF. CDR3 nucleotide sequence: TGTGCCAGCAGCTCCAGCGGGAGGGCCGTCGATGAGCAGTTCTTC. Using reference TRBV9 and TRBJ2-1 for the parts outside the CDR3, the full variable domain is DSGVTQTPKHLITATGQRVTLRCSPRSGDLSVYWYQQSLDQGLQFLIQYYNGEERAKGNILERFSAQQFPDLHSELNLSSLELGDSALYFCASSSSGRAVDEQFFGPGTRLTVL.